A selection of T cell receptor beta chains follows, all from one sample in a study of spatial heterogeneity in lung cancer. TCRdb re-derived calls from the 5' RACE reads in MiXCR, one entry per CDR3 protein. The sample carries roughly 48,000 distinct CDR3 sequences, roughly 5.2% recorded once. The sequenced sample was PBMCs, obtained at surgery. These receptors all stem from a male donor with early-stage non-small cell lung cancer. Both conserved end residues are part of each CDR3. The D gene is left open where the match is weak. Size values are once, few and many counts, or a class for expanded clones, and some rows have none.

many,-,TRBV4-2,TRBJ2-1,CASSQIAASRHEQFF,TGTGCCAGCAGCCAAATAGCGGCCAGTCGGCATGAGCAGTTCTTC
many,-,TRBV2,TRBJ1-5,CASSESGQGQPQHF,TGTGCCAGCAGTGAGTCAGGGCAGGGGCAGCCCCAGCATTTT
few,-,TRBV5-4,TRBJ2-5,CATTRPAQETQYF,TGTGCCACCACCAGACCGGCTCAAGAGACCCAGTACTTC
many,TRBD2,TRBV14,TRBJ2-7,CASSSGTSATYEQYF,TGTGCCAGCAGCTCCGGGACTAGCGCGACCTACGAGCAGTACTTC
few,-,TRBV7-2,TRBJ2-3,CASSPRRSSTDTQYF,TGTGCCAGCAGCCCCCGTAGGTCTAGCACAGATACGCAGTATTTT
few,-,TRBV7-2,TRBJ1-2,CASSPARYPSYGYTF,TGTGCCAGCAGCCCAGCTCGCTACCCGAGCTATGGCTACACCTTC
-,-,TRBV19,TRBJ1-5,CASSIGLTEPNQPQHF,TGTGCCAGTAGTATTGGTTTGACAGAACCCAATCAGCCCCAGCATTTT
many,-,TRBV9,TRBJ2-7,CASSVAGNPYEQYF,TGTGCCAGCAGCGTCGCCGGGAACCCCTACGAGCAGTACTTC
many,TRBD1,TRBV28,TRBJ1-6,CASSPRTGRGSPLHF,TGTGCCAGCAGTCCTCGGACAGGGAGAGGGTCACCCCTCCACTTT
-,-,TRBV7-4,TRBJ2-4,CASSLDRQSIQYF,TGTGCCAGCAGCTTAGACCGTCAGAGCATTCAGTACTTC
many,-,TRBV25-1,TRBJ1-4,CASSEIWGGHEKLFF,TGTGCCAGCAGTGAAATCTGGGGGGGACATGAAAAACTGTTTTTT
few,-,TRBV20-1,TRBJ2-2,CSANDGRMKTGELFF,TGCAGTGCTAATGACGGACGGATGAAAACCGGGGAGCTGTTTTTT